One and the same sample provided the 19 T cell receptor beta chains below, sequenced in a study of T cell repertoires in cytomegalovirus infection. TCRdb reanalysed the reads using MiXCR and keeps one entry per CDR3 protein. The table lists about 920,000 distinct CDR3 sequences, approximately 31% of them singletons. These receptors lack a known antigen. The sample here was cultured CD8+ T cells from PBMCs, taken from culture after CMV antigen stimulation. The receptors derive from a human donor in good health (CMV status not recorded). Some clones in this sample may be carry-over from other donors' samples.

The chain employs TRBV9 and TRBJ1-1, with D tentatively TRBD1 (5 bases). V was pared by 2 bases and J by 3 bases, with 11 bases between. This CDR3 spans 14 amino acids. Germline CDR1 and CDR2: SGDLS and YYNGEE. CDR3 coding DNA: TGTGCCAGCAGCGTTAAGAGCAGGGACACTGAAGCTTTCTTT. It encodes CASSVKSRDTEAFF.

Only a few counts were recorded for this clonotype. This chain joins TRBV6-5 and TRBJ1-1; D not certain. Trimming removed 1 base from V and 1 base from J, with 7 bases in between. The CDR3 covers 14 residues. Germline V CDR1 and CDR2: MNHEY, SVGAGI. This CDR3 reads CASSYYSENTEAFF. The CDR3 coding sequence is TGTGCCAGCAGTTACTACAGTGAGAACACTGAAGCTTTCTTT.

J is TRBJ1-1 and V is TRBV6-6; D ambiguous. V was trimmed by 0 bases and J by 5 bases, leaving 22 bases between them. CDR1 MNHNY and CDR2 SVGAGI come from the germline V gene (reference sequence). This CDR3 region has 18 residues. In DNA form, the CDR3 reads TGTGCCAGCAGTTACTCGACGCCCAGGTCGACTAGGACTACTGAAGCTTTCTTT. Its protein product is CASSYSTPRSTRTTEAFF.

This clonotype was recorded once. The CDR3: CASVPGWRGGFYNEQFF. Here the CDR3 DNA reads TGTGCCAGCGTCCCTGGGTGGAGGGGGGGCTTCTACAATGAGCAGTTCTTC. This sequence joins TRBV7-2 and TRBJ2-1; possible D gene TRBD2, 7 bases. The germline V gene encodes CDR1 SGHTA and CDR2 FQGNSA. CDR3 length: 17 amino acids. The ends were cut back, 8 bases at V and 3 bases at J, with 23 bases in the middle.

The J gene is TRBJ1-5, the V gene TRBV7-9, with 7 bases aligning to TRBD1. The length of the CDR3 is 14 residues. Looked up from germline, CDR1 is SEHNR and CDR2 is FQNEAQ (reference sequence). With 3 bases clipped from V and 15 bases from J, the junction kept 14 bases outside the gene matches. The chain's CDR3 is CASSFWTGSTNRHF. The CDR3 nucleotides are TGTGCCAGCAGCTTTTGGACAGGTTCAACAAATCGGCATTTT.

The chain recombines TRBV7-6 with TRBJ2-5; D assignment may be TRBD1 or TRBD2 (5 bases each). Germline CDR1 reads SGHVS; CDR2 reads FNYEAQ. The CDR3 consists of 16 residues. Trimming stripped 2 bases from V and 5 bases from J, with 18 bases between. For the CDR3, the DNA is TGTGCCAGCAGCTTAAGGGACGGACCGATCCCCGAGACCCAGTACTTC. Its protein product is CASSLRDGPIPETQYF.

The sample holds a few counts of this clonotype. V and J are TRBV20-1 and TRBJ2-1, with a tentative D call TRBD2 (7 bases). Per the germline V gene, CDR1 is DFQATT and CDR2 is SNEGSKA (reference sequence). Deletions cut 5 bases from V and 6 bases from J, with 14 bases between. The CDR3 covers 13 residues. The CDR3 loop reads CSARGGAINEQFF. CDR3 nucleotides: TGCAGTGCTCGAGGGGGGGCCATCAATGAGCAGTTCTTC.

In its sample, this clonotype was seen a few times. J is TRBJ2-2 and V is TRBV28, with TRBD2 matching 9 bases. CDR1 MDHEN and CDR2 SYDVKM come from the germline V gene. The CDR3 sequence is 16 residues long. With V trimmed by 6 bases and J by 1 base, 6 bases remained unmatched. CDR3 sequence reads: CASRPSGEWNTGELFF. Here the CDR3 DNA reads TGTGCCAGCAGACCTAGCGGGGAGTGGAACACCGGGGAGCTGTTTTTT.

This clonotype was counted a few times. V usage is TRBV20-1 and J usage is TRBJ1-1, with 12 bases identical to TRBD1. CDR1 is DFQATT, CDR2 SNEGSKA, per germline (reference sequence). V trimming: 3 bases; J trimming: 0 bases; junction bases outside the gene matches: 5. The CDR3 loop spans 16 amino acids. The CDR3 nucleotides are TGCAGTGCTAGGGGACAGGGGGCCGGATTGAACACTGAAGCTTTCTTT. Translated, it gives CSARGQGAGLNTEAFF.

This clonotype was seen ten or more times. The chain is built from TRBV7-8 and TRBJ2-7; no clear D. Germline lookup yields CDR1 SGHVS and CDR2 FQNEAQ. Trimming pared 2 bases from V and 3 bases from J, leaving 5 bases between. This CDR3 region has 12 residues. The CDR3 sequence is CASSLPGYEQYF. CDR3 sequence (DNA): TGTGCCAGCAGCTTACCAGGCTACGAGCAGTACTTC.

This clonotype turned up a few times. The chain recombines TRBV7-3 with TRBJ2-3, with 12 bases fitting TRBD2. CDR3 size: 18 residues. V shed 1 base and J 0 bases; nucleotides not matched to a gene: 5. CDR1 SGHTA and CDR2 FQGTGA come from the germline V gene. The DNA for the CDR3 is TGTGCCAGCAGCTTAAGACTAGCGGGGGCCGTTAGCACAGATACGCAGTATTTT. Its protein is CASSLRLAGAVSTDTQYF.

Many counts were recorded for this clonotype. The chain uses TRBV19 and TRBJ1-5; D is possibly TRBD1 (5 bases). Trimming pared 3 bases from V and 1 base from J, leaving 7 bases between. The CDR3 has 14 amino acids. Germline CDR1 reads LNHDA; CDR2 reads SQIVND (reference sequence). The CDR3 DNA reads TGTGCCAGTAGTATGGGGGACAGCAATCAGCCCCAGCATTTT. It encodes CASSMGDSNQPQHF. Full variable domain (outside the CDR3, taken from reference TRBV19 and TRBJ1-5): DGGITQSPKYLFRKEGQNVTLSCEQNLNHDAMYWYRQDPGQGLRLIYYSQIVNDFQKGDIAEGYSVSREKKESFPLTVTSAQKNPTAFYLCASSMGDSNQPQHFGDGTRLSIL.

The sample holds a few counts of this clonotype. The rearrangement joins TRBV14 to TRBJ2-7, with D perhaps matching TRBD1 (6 bases). The CDR3 sequence is 14 residues long. Per germline, CDR1 SGHDN and CDR2 FVKESK. V lost 1 base, J lost 2 bases, and 9 bases lay in between. CDR3 nucleotide sequence: TGTGCCAGCAGCCAAGGGGGGCCAACCTACGAGCAGTACTTC. Protein product: CASSQGGPTYEQYF. The full variable domain, its missing parts supplied by reference TRBV14 and TRBJ2-7, is EAGVTQFPSHSVIEKGQTVTLRCDPISGHDNLYWYRRVMGKEIKFLLHFVKESKQDESGMPNNRFLAERTGGTYSTLKVQPAELEDSGVYFCASSQGGPTYEQYFGPGTRLTVT.

This clonotype was seen more than once but under ten times. This chain connects TRBV27 to TRBJ2-5, with D perhaps TRBD1 (5 bases). V lost 3 bases, J lost 5 bases, and 13 bases lay in between. The CDR3 is 14 amino acids. Germline V gene lookup returns CDR1 MNHEY and CDR2 SMNVEV (reference sequence). The CDR3 DNA is TGTGCCAGCAGTTTGACGTGGGGCGCCGAGACCCAGTACTTC. Its protein product is CASSLTWGAETQYF.

This clonotype was recorded at least ten times. The chain uses TRBV7-6 and TRBJ2-3, with a tentative D call TRBD1 (7 bases). The CDR3 contains 14 residues. With 5 bases removed from V and 4 bases from J, the gap between germline ends came to 13 bases. In germline, CDR1 is SGHVS, CDR2 FNYEAQ. The CDR3 loop reads CASSPGGKPDTQYF. The DNA of the CDR3 is TGTGCCAGCAGCCCAGGGGGGAAGCCAGATACGCAGTATTTT.

This chain joins TRBV10-3 and TRBJ2-7, with 9 nucleotides matching TRBD1. Unmatched junction bases numbered 2, after V lost 6 bases and J lost 5 bases. CDR3 length equals 12 residues. CDR1 and CDR2 from the germline V gene are ENHRY and SYGVKD. The CDR3, as DNA: TGTGCCATCAGAGACAGGGGGAACGAGCAGTACGTC. As protein: CAIRDRGNEQYV.

There are many counts of this clonotype. The rearrangement links TRBV7-6 to TRBJ2-2; D might be TRBD2 (5 bases). V was cut by 5 bases and J by 6 bases, with 7 bases left in between. Germline values: CDR1 SGHVS, CDR2 FNYEAQ. There are 12 residues in the CDR3. CDR3 in amino acids: CASSHGAGELFF. CDR3 in DNA: TGTGCCAGCAGCCACGGGGCCGGGGAGCTGTTTTTT.

J is TRBJ2-3 and V is TRBV27; D is unclear. Germline CDR1 is MNHEY and CDR2 is SMNVEV (reference sequence). The V end was cut by 0 bases, the J end by 1 base, with 11 bases between. The CDR3 is 16 residues long. For the CDR3, the DNA is TGTGCCAGCAGTTTATCGGGTCGGGCCGGCACAGATACGCAGTATTTT. Amino acids: CASSLSGRAGTDTQYF.

This clonotype was counted a few times. This sequence joins TRBV19 and TRBJ2-7, with a weak D call TRBD2 (6 bases). The CDR3 covers 13 residues. Trimming removed 6 bases from V and 5 bases from J, with 14 bases in between. Germline-derived CDR1 and CDR2 are LNHDA and SQIVND (reference sequence). This CDR3 is CASSPVGGNEQYF. Written as DNA, the CDR3 is TGTGCCAGTAGCCCTGTTGGGGGGAACGAGCAGTACTTC. The entire variable domain, with the rest obtained from reference TRBV19 and TRBJ2-7, is as follows: DGGITQSPKYLFRKEGQNVTLSCEQNLNHDAMYWYRQDPGQGLRLIYYSQIVNDFQKGDIAEGYSVSREKKESFPLTVTSAQKNPTAFYLCASSPVGGNEQYFGPGTRLTVT.